These 9 T cell receptor beta chains were sequenced from one sample in a study of blood T cell repertoires in COVID-19. Clones were read by immunoSEQ multiplex PCR, and TCRdb kept only the in-frame ones, dropping some. The table has roughly 36,000 clones, around 86% seen once. The sequencing sample was made of peripheral blood. These receptors were taken from a man aged 80 or over with active COVID-19.

This clone appeared a single time. The V gene is TRBV18, the J gene TRBJ1-1; no clear D. With 5 bases removed from V and 0 bases from J, the gap between germline ends came to 7 bases. CDR3 length: 13 amino acids. Germline V CDR1 and CDR2: KGHSH, LQKENI. CDR3 region: CASSEDMNTEAFF. CDR3 in DNA: TGTGCCAGCTCAGAAGACATGAACACTGAAGCTTTCTTT.

The chain couples TRBV28 to TRBJ2-6; unclear D gene. Germline lookup yields CDR1 MDHEN and CDR2 SYDVKM. The CDR3 is made up of 16 amino acids. V shed 3 bases and J shed 0 bases, with 9 bases lying between them. CDR3 bases: TGTGCCAGCAGTTTGGGCACTCCCTCTGGGGCCAACGTCCTGACTTTC. Translating gives CASSLGTPSGANVLTF.

This CDR3 reads CASSISNYEQFF. Written as DNA, the CDR3 is TGTGCCAGCAGCATCAGTAATTACGAGCAGTTCTTC. The chain uses TRBV2 and TRBJ2-1; no reliable D call. Germline-derived CDR1 and CDR2 are SNHLY and FYNNEI. The CDR3 consists of 12 residues. Trimming removed 6 bases at V and 10 bases at J, with 13 bases between.

The chain is built from TRBV28 and TRBJ2-1; D remains unclear. The CDR3 has 13 amino acids. Germline CDR1 MDHEN, CDR2 SYDVKM. Trimming took off 5 bases at V and 8 bases at J, with 13 bases between the two ends. CDR3 bases: TGTGCCAGCAGTCCCCCCGACCGGGATGAGCAGTTCTTC. This encodes CASSPPDRDEQFF.

V usage is TRBV5-8 and J usage is TRBJ1-5; the match to TRBD1 covers 9 bases. The V segment lost 3 bases and the J segment 5 bases; nucleotides outside the gene matches: 6. This CDR3 has 15 amino acids. Germline V gene lookup returns CDR1 SGHTS and CDR2 YDEGEE. CDR3 nucleotides: TGTGCCAGCAGCTACCCGGGACAGGGATATCAGCCCCAGCATTTT. This encodes CASSYPGQGYQPQHF.

The rearrangement links TRBV7-6 to TRBJ2-2, with TRBD1 identical over 8 bases. The J segment lost 0 bases and the V segment lost 5 bases, leaving 2 bases of the junction unmatched. Germline loops: CDR1 SGHVS, CDR2 FNYEAQ. The CDR3 is 15 residues long. For the CDR3, the DNA is TGTGCCAGCAGCCGGACAGGGTCGAACACCGGGGAGCTGTTTTTT. As protein: CASSRTGSNTGELFF.

The chain has TRBV28 and TRBJ1-4; 8 nucleotides match TRBD1. The germline CDR1 and CDR2 sequences are MDHEN and SYDVKM. V was pared by 8 bases and J by 3 bases, with 2 bases of the junction left unmatched. The CDR3 length is 13 residues. The CDR3 nucleotides are TGTGCCAGCCGGACAGGGCCTAATGAAAAACTGTTTTTT. Its translation is CASRTGPNEKLFF.

The V gene is TRBV11-2, the J gene TRBJ2-1; 7 bases agree with TRBD2. CDR1 is SGHAT and CDR2 is FQNNGV in the germline V gene. The CDR3 sequence is 15 residues long. V trimming: 5 bases; J trimming: 8 bases; junction bases outside the gene matches: 12. The CDR3 protein is CASSHFAGAMDEQFF. The CDR3 DNA reads TGTGCCAGCAGCCATTTTGCGGGAGCGATGGATGAGCAGTTCTTC. The entire variable domain, with the rest obtained from reference TRBV11-2 and TRBJ2-1, is as follows: EAGVAQSPRYKIIEKRQSVAFWCNPISGHATLYWYQQILGQGPKLLIQFQNNGVVDDSQLPKDRFSAERLKGVDSTLKIQPAKLEDSAVYLCASSHFAGAMDEQFFGPGTRLTVL.

This chain connects TRBV5-4 to TRBJ2-7, with 10 nucleotides matching TRBD2. Germline CDR1 and CDR2: SGHNT and YYREEE (reference sequence). This CDR3 is built from 16 residues. Trimming at V came to 3 bases and at J to 0 bases, leaving 6 bases not matched to a gene. As DNA, the CDR3 is TGTGCCAGCAGCTCAGAAGCGGGAGGGATCTCCTACGAGCAGTACTTC. Protein: CASSSEAGGISYEQYF.